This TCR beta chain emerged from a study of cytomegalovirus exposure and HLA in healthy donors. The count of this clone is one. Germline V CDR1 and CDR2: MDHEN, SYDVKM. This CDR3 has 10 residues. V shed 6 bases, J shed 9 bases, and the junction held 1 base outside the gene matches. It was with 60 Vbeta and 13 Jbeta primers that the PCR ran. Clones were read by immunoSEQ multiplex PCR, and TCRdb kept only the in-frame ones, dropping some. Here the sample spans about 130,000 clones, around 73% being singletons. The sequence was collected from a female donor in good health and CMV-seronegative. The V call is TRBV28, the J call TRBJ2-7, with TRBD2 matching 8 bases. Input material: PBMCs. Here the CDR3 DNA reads TGTGCCAGCAGCCGGGAGGGGCAGTACTTC. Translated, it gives CASSREGQYF.